This T cell receptor (beta chain) was identified during a study of T cell changes during pregnancy in multiple sclerosis. Germline V gives CDR1 MNHEY, CDR2 SMNVEV (reference sequence). The CDR3 length is 15 residues. J gave up 4 bases and V 6 bases, and 5 bases lay outside the gene matches. The repertoire was sequenced with immunoSEQ multiplex PCR; TCRdb's copy has only in-frame clones and lacks some. Among 30,000 to 35,000 clones listed, around 91% were seen once. This clone was detected once. Here the sequenced sample was CD4+ T cells from peripheral blood mononuclear cells, taken in the third trimester of pregnancy. This sequence was found in a female donor in good health, enrolled as a control in a pregnancy study. This chain links TRBV27 with TRBJ2-6; 8 nucleotides match TRBD1. CDR3 residues: CASRQGARGANVLTF. CDR3 in DNA: TGTGCCAGCAGGCAGGGGGCTCGGGGGGCCAACGTCCTGACTTTC. The entire variable domain, with the rest obtained from reference TRBV27 and TRBJ2-6, is as follows: EAQVTQNPRYLITVTGKKLTVTCSQNMNHEYMSWYRQDPGLGLRQIYYSMNVEVTDKGDVPEGYKVSRKEKRNFPLILESPSPNQTSLYFCASRQGARGANVLTFGAGSRLTVL.